This T cell receptor (beta chain) appears in the sequencing data of a study of Graves' ophthalmopathy and Graves' hyperthyroidism. CDR3 size: 14 residues. From germline, CDR1 is DFQATT and CDR2 SNEGSKA (reference sequence). Between the trimmed V and J ends, which lost 5 bases and 2 bases, there was a span of 13 bases. RNA served as the template for amplifying TCR beta CDR3 regions. Second-round multiplex PCR followed a first-round RT-PCR using HTBI primers. TCRdb used MiXCR to reprocess the multiplex PCR reads, holding one entry per CDR3 protein. The sample has hundreds of thousands of distinct CDR3 sequences; around 20% are singletons. This clonotype showed up many times.

The sample comprised peripheral blood. This chain links TRBV20-1 with TRBJ1-5; D perhaps matches TRBD1 (5 bases). The clonotype originates from a woman aged 18-29 years with stable Graves' hyperthyroidism. The CDR3 sequence: CSAPRSTGNQPQHF. CDR3 nucleotides: TGCAGTGCTCCCAGATCGACAGGCAATCAGCCCCAGCATTTT.